One and the same sample provided the 28 T cell receptor beta chains below, sequenced in a study of T cell repertoires in cytomegalovirus infection. MiXCR, applied by TCRdb to the reads, yields one record per CDR3 protein. The repertoire holds about 740,000 distinct CDR3 sequences, approximately 40% seen once, with 2.5% to 3.5% in the top ten. The sample consisted of PBMCs. These receptors were collected from a human donor in good health (CMV status not recorded). Some clones in this sample may be carry-over from other donors' samples.

CDR3 residues: CASSLGNRAYEQYF. CDR3 DNA: TGTGCCAGCAGCTTAGGGAACAGGGCCTACGAGCAGTACTTC. V and J are TRBV11-2 and TRBJ2-7; TRBD1 might be the D (6 bases). The CDR3 has 14 residues. Trimming stripped 1 base from V and 2 bases from J, with 9 bases between. Germline V CDR1 and CDR2: SGHAT, FQNNGV.

The CDR3 is CASSQGEYGANVLTF. CDR3 DNA: TGTGCCAGCAGCCAAGGGGAATACGGGGCCAACGTCCTGACTTTC. The V call is TRBV7-2, the J call TRBJ2-6, with a weak D call TRBD1 (5 bases). Per germline, CDR1 SGHTA and CDR2 FQGNSA. The CDR3 is made up of 15 amino acids. Trimming took off 5 bases at V and 4 bases at J, with 12 bases between the two ends.

This clonotype was detected many times. V and J are TRBV6-1 and TRBJ1-1; no firm D call. Trimming took off 6 bases at V and 4 bases at J, with 12 bases between the two ends. CDR1 MNHNS and CDR2 SASEGT come from the germline V gene. The CDR3 is 13 amino acids. CDR3 coding DNA: TGTGCCAGCAGGGGAGGAGCCCTCACTGAAGCTTTCTTT. Translation: CASRGGALTEAFF.

The table lists this clonotype with a few counts. The chain couples TRBV29-1 to TRBJ2-1, with 16 bases aligning to TRBD2. The CDR3 has 21 residues. Per germline, CDR1 SQVTM and CDR2 ANQGSEA. Losses at the gene ends were 1 base for V and 4 bases for J; bases not matched to a gene: 16. The CDR3 spells CSVEGVGGLAGGPKIYNEQFF. The DNA of the CDR3 is TGCAGCGTTGAAGGCGTTGGGGGACTAGCGGGAGGGCCTAAGATTTACAATGAGCAGTTCTTC.

About this clonotype itself: This sequence may be a read error, since a much larger clone differs from it by one base. The chain carries TRBV7-2 and TRBJ1-5; D remains unclear. Trimming removed 5 bases at V and 10 bases at J, with 15 bases between. The CDR3 is 13 residues long. CDR1 is SGHTA, CDR2 FQGNSA, per germline. DNA for the CDR3: TGTGCCAGCAGCCCGCGCCGCGGTCATCCCCAGCATTTT. Translation: CASSPRRGHPQHF. The complete variable domain, with remaining parts taken from reference TRBV7-2 and TRBJ1-5, reads GAGVSQSPSNKVTEKGKDVELRCDPISGHTALYWYRQSLGQGLEFLIYFQGNSAPDKSGLPSDRFSAERTGGSVSTLTIQRTQQEDSAVYLCASSPRRGHPQHFGDGTRLSIL.

The chain joins TRBV7-8 to TRBJ2-3, with a possible D match to TRBD2 (6 bases). The germline V gene has CDR1 SGHVS and CDR2 FQNEAQ. CDR3 length: 16 amino acids. V lost 1 base and J lost 0, with 11 bases in between. In DNA, the CDR3 is TGTGCCAGCAGCTTAGGTAGCGGAGCTAGCACAGATACGCAGTATTTT. This translates into CASSLGSGASTDTQYF.

This clonotype appeared a few times. The J gene is TRBJ2-5, the V gene TRBV3-1, with D possibly being TRBD1 (6 bases). CDR1 LGHDT and CDR2 YNNKEL come from the germline V gene (reference sequence). Trimming took off 2 bases at V and 2 bases at J, with 15 bases between the two ends. The CDR3 has 16 amino acids. CDR3 bases: TGTGCCAGCAGCCAATTGCGGAGCAGGGGACAAGAGACCCAGTACTTC. It encodes CASSQLRSRGQETQYF.

This chain links TRBV7-2 with TRBJ2-1; 7 nucleotides agree with TRBD2. Germline-derived CDR1 and CDR2 are SGHTA and FQGNSA. There are 12 residues in the CDR3. V was clipped by 3 bases and J by 15 bases; unmatched bases: 8. The CDR3 sequence: CASSFSRLALFF. For the CDR3, the DNA is TGTGCCAGCAGCTTTAGTCGACTAGCACTGTTCTTC.

This clonotype was found many times. The chain employs TRBV28 and TRBJ2-3; possibly TRBD1 for D (6 bases). The V end was cut by 7 bases, the J end by 0 bases, with 17 bases between. This CDR3 has 16 residues. Germline lookup yields CDR1 MDHEN and CDR2 SYDVKM. CDR3 coding DNA: TGTGCCAGCACCAAGCGACAGGAGTTAAGCACAGATACGCAGTATTTT. It translates to CASTKRQELSTDTQYF.

This clonotype was recorded a few times. The CDR3 here is CASSPQGIRNQPQHF. The CDR3 nucleotides are TGTGCCAGCAGTCCCCAGGGGATTCGCAATCAGCCCCAGCATTTT. The chain combines TRBV6-1 with TRBJ1-5, with TRBD1 as a possible D gene (6 bases). There are 15 residues in the CDR3. V lost 5 bases and J lost 2, with 13 bases in between. CDR1 and CDR2 from the germline V gene are MNHNS and SASEGT.

The gene calls are TRBV25-1 and TRBJ2-1, with D perhaps TRBD1 (5 bases). This CDR3 has 14 amino acids. Trimming pared 6 bases from V and 5 bases from J, leaving 14 bases between. Per germline, CDR1 MGHDK and CDR2 SYGVNS. The CDR3 here is CASRNDRKHNEQFF. In DNA form, the CDR3 reads TGTGCCAGCAGGAATGACAGAAAACACAATGAGCAGTTCTTC.

The chain combines TRBV3-1 with TRBJ1-4, with 7 positions matching TRBD1. With 0 bases clipped from V and 7 bases from J, the junction kept 2 bases outside the gene matches. In germline, CDR1 is LGHDT, CDR2 YNNKEL (reference sequence). The CDR3 extends over 14 amino acids. CDR3 nucleotides: TGTGCCAGCAGCCAAGAAACAGGGGTTGAAAAACTGTTTTTT. Translation: CASSQETGVEKLFF. The full variable domain, completed using reference TRBV3-1 and TRBJ1-4, is DTAVSQTPKYLVTQMGNDKSIKCEQNLGHDTMYWYKQDSKKFLKIMFSYNNKELIINETVPNRFSPKSPDKAHLNLHINSLELGDSAVYFCASSQETGVEKLFFGSGTQLSVL.

The chain recombines TRBV28 with TRBJ2-1, with 8 nucleotides matching TRBD2. Losses at the gene ends were 8 bases for V and 5 bases for J; bases not matched to a gene: 14. The CDR3 spans 16 residues. Germline loops: CDR1 MDHEN, CDR2 SYDVKM. Here the CDR3 reads CASGGLAGFEDNEQFF. In nucleotides, the CDR3 is TGTGCCAGCGGGGGATTAGCGGGATTCGAAGACAATGAGCAGTTCTTC.

The rearrangement joins TRBV7-9 to TRBJ2-1, with TRBD2 identical over 9 bases. V lost 2 bases to trimming and J lost 8 bases; unmatched junction nucleotides: 7. This CDR3 comprises 15 residues. Germline V gene sequence: CDR1 SEHNR, CDR2 FQNEAQ (reference sequence). The CDR3 is CASSLSSGRIHEQFF. The CDR3 DNA sequence: TGTGCCAGCAGCTTAAGCAGCGGGAGGATACATGAGCAGTTCTTC.

For this clonotype: The conserved phenylalanine or tryptophan normally closing the CDR3 is absent here, so this likely arose from a read error. The gene calls are TRBV6-8 and TRBJ2-1; the D gene could be TRBD1 or TRBD2 (5 bases each). Trimming removed 2 bases at V and 0 bases at J, with 8 bases between. The CDR3 covers 15 residues. CDR1 and CDR2 from the germline V gene are MNHGY and SAAAGT. The CDR3 protein is CASSYEGSSYNEQFS. The CDR3 DNA sequence: TGTGCCAGCAGTTACGAGGGGAGCTCCTACAATGAGCAGTTCTCC.

This rearrangement joins TRBV27 to TRBJ2-7; tentatively, D is TRBD1 (7 bases). The CDR3 loop spans 14 amino acids. V was cut by 3 bases and J by 6 bases, with 15 bases left in between. From germline, CDR1 is MNHEY and CDR2 SMNVEV (reference sequence). The CDR3 loop reads CASSLAGQRIEQYF. The CDR3, as DNA: TGTGCCAGCAGTTTGGCGGGACAGAGAATCGAGCAGTACTTC.

This clonotype occurred a few times. The chain carries TRBV28 and TRBJ2-7, with 7 bases fitting TRBD1. CDR1 and CDR2 (germline): MDHEN, SYDVKM. With 5 bases clipped from V and 3 bases from J, the junction kept 4 bases outside the gene matches. The CDR3 is made up of 13 amino acids. DNA of the CDR3: TGTGCCAGCAGTAAAGGACAGGTCTACGAGCAGTACTTC. Protein sequence: CASSKGQVYEQYF.

The V gene is TRBV12-3 or TRBV12-4, the J gene TRBJ2-7; D is possibly TRBD2 (7 bases). The CDR3 is made up of 17 amino acids. The V end lost 6 bases, the J end lost 4 bases, and 25 bases lay between the germline ends. CDR3 nucleotide sequence: TGTGCCAGCAGAACAAATACAGGGAGCGGGGTTGTTTACGAGCAGTACTTC. Translated: CASRTNTGSGVVYEQYF.

The chain carries TRBV5-5 and TRBJ2-1, with TRBD1 matching 7 bases. CDR1 and CDR2 from the germline V gene are SGHKS and YYEKEE (reference sequence). This CDR3 spans 14 amino acids. The J segment lost 6 bases and the V segment lost 4 bases, leaving 7 bases of the junction unmatched. CDR3 nucleotide sequence: TGTGCCAGCAGCCTTGGGACAGCTTCCAATGAGCAGTTCTTC. The encoded protein is CASSLGTASNEQFF.

The chain combines TRBV10-3 with TRBJ1-6, with a possible D match to TRBD1 (5 bases). This CDR3 has 14 residues. Trimming removed 2 bases at V and 10 bases at J, with 12 bases between. Per germline, CDR1 ENHRY and CDR2 SYGVKD. The CDR3 coding sequence is TGTGCCATCAGTGAGGCCCAGGGTCGATCACCCCTCCACTTT. Its translation: CAISEAQGRSPLHF.

This clonotype was seen at least ten times. V gene TRBV12-3 or TRBV12-4 combines with J gene TRBJ2-2; D is possibly TRBD2 (6 bases). The ends were cut back, 6 bases at V and 5 bases at J, with 22 bases in the middle. The CDR3 has 17 residues. The CDR3 region has the DNA TGTGCCAGCAGGGGGCATGGTGGAGGGACGGCTACCGGGGAGCTGTTTTTT. It is translated as CASRGHGGGTATGELFF.

J is TRBJ2-5 and V is TRBV7-2, with D unclear. Germline assignment: CDR1 SGHTA and CDR2 FQGNSA. CDR3 length: 15 residues. V gave up 4 bases and J gave up 2 bases, with 14 bases separating them. The CDR3 region has the DNA TGTGCCAGCAGCTGGGGTCAGACGCATCAAGAGACCCAGTACTTC. Translated, it gives CASSWGQTHQETQYF.

This clonotype showed up just a few times. This chain connects TRBV5-6 to TRBJ1-2, with TRBD1 as a possible D gene (6 bases). This CDR3 has 14 residues. Per the germline V gene, CDR1 is SGHDT and CDR2 is YYEEEE. Trimming stripped 7 bases from V and 5 bases from J, with 18 bases between. The CDR3 sequence: CASGLRGDAYGYTF. DNA of the CDR3: TGTGCCAGCGGCCTCAGGGGAGACGCTTATGGCTACACCTTC.

V is TRBV6-5 and J is TRBJ1-5; D is uncertain. V dropped 0 bases and J dropped 6 bases, with 12 bases sitting between them. Germline CDR1 reads MNHEY; CDR2 reads SVGAGI. This CDR3 is 15 amino acids long. The CDR3 protein is CASSYSISGSQPQHF. The CDR3 nucleotides read TGTGCCAGCAGTTACTCGATCTCGGGTTCTCAGCCCCAGCATTTT.

This clonotype was found a few times. The chain combines TRBV27 with TRBJ1-6, with a tentative D call TRBD1 (5 bases). The germline CDR1 and CDR2 sequences are MNHEY and SMNVEV (reference sequence). The CDR3 sequence is 15 residues long. V was pared by 6 bases and J by 5 bases, with 14 bases between. The CDR3 protein is CASSWAGRNNSPLHF. Written as DNA, the CDR3 is TGTGCCAGCAGCTGGGCGGGGCGAAATAATTCACCCCTCCACTTT.

The chain has TRBV29-1 and TRBJ2-1; a possible D gene is TRBD1 (6 bases). V was cut by 4 bases and J by 2 bases, with 15 bases left in between. Germline-derived CDR1 and CDR2 are SQVTM and ANQGSEA. The CDR3 consists of 15 residues. Here the CDR3 DNA reads TGCAGCGTTGTCCCCGCTGGGACAACCTACAATGAGCAGTTCTTC. Amino acids: CSVVPAGTTYNEQFF.

This clonotype came up a few times. The chain combines TRBV19 with TRBJ1-5; D ambiguous. The CDR3 is 15 residues long. Per germline, CDR1 LNHDA and CDR2 SQIVND (reference sequence). The V gene lost 0 bases and the J gene lost 4 bases, with 10 bases spanning the gap. CDR3 loop: CASSIDQSRNQPQHF. In nucleotides, the CDR3 is TGTGCCAGTAGTATAGATCAGTCCAGGAATCAGCCCCAGCATTTT.

The V and J genes are TRBV27 and TRBJ1-3; 8 bases align to TRBD1. The CDR3 has 16 residues. The J segment lost 4 bases and the V segment lost 5 bases, leaving 10 bases of the junction unmatched. From germline, CDR1 is MNHEY and CDR2 SMNVEV (reference sequence). The CDR3 protein is CASSQQGQAYGNTIYF. The CDR3 DNA is TGTGCCAGCAGTCAACAGGGACAGGCGTACGGAAACACCATATATTTT.